These 14 T cell receptor beta chains originate from one sample sequenced in a study of metastatic and nonmetastatic thyroid tumors. TCRdb redid the clone calls on the PCR reads using MiXCR. The sample includes around 89,000 clones, about 15% of them seen just once. Each patient went into thyroid surgery without having received any treatment. What was sequenced was blood. These receptors originate from a female donor with papillary thyroid cancer or a benign thyroid nodule (not recorded which). Some clones in this sample may be carry-over from other donors' samples.

The chain carries TRBV6-1 and TRBJ1-3, with a possible D match to TRBD1 (6 bases). The CDR3 is 16 residues long. Trimming removed 6 bases from V and 3 bases from J, with 18 bases in between. Germline-derived CDR1 and CDR2 are MNHNS and SASEGT. CDR3 nucleotide sequence: TGTGCCAGCAGAGCCCTTACAGGGAGGGTTGGAAACACCATATATTTT. Its protein is CASRALTGRVGNTIYF.

On this clone: A much bigger clone sits one base away, suggesting this may be a read error. The same CDR3 can be traced to other DNA sequences in this sample. This chain uses TRBV29-1 with TRBJ1-2; D remains ambiguous. V was trimmed by 2 bases and J by 5 bases, leaving 12 bases between them. CDR1 is SQVTM, CDR2 ANQGSEA, per germline. CDR3 length: 13 amino acids. CDR3 protein: CSVESDRVYGYTF. CDR3 coding DNA: TGCAGCGTTGAAAGTGATCGCGTATATGGCTACACCTTC.

Many counts were recorded for this clone. V usage is TRBV7-2 and J usage is TRBJ1-1; no definite D call. CDR1 is SGHTA, CDR2 FQGNSA, per germline. CDR3 length: 14 residues. V lost 2 bases and J lost 5, with 12 bases in between. CDR3 nucleotide sequence: TGTGCCAGCAGCTTACGGGCCTTAAGTACTGAAGCTTTCTTT. The encoded protein is CASSLRALSTEAFF.

There are many counts of this clone. This chain joins TRBV18 and TRBJ2-5; 7 bases match TRBD1. V gave up 3 bases and J gave up 5 bases; unmatched junction bases: 9. Germline-derived CDR1 and CDR2 are KGHSH and LQKENI. The CDR3 runs to 15 residues. Written as DNA, the CDR3 is TGTGCCAGCTCACCCTCAGGGGGTCGTGGGGAGACCCAGTACTTC. As protein: CASSPSGGRGETQYF.

Concerning this clone itself: This may be a read error, as it is one base from a much larger clone. This chain uses TRBV4-2 with TRBJ2-1, with TRBD1 matching 10 bases. The length of the CDR3 is 15 residues. From germline, CDR1 is LGHNA and CDR2 YNFKEQ. In DNA, the CDR3 is TGTGACAGCAGCCAAGATGGGACAGGGGTTGTTGAGCAGTTCTTC. It translates to CDSSQDGTGVVEQFF.

This clone occurred many times. The CDR3 is CSARSVAGYNEQFF. The CDR3, as DNA: TGCAGTGCTAGGTCCGTAGCGGGGTACAATGAGCAGTTCTTC. This rearrangement joins TRBV20-1 to TRBJ2-1; 8 nucleotides line up with TRBD2. CDR1 is DFQATT, CDR2 SNEGSKA, per germline (reference sequence). The ends lost 3 bases at V and 4 bases at J; junction bases unmatched: 5. This CDR3 has 14 amino acids.

A few counts support this clone. The chain has TRBV9 and TRBJ2-5; the D is unclear. This CDR3 comprises 13 residues. Looked up from germline, CDR1 is SGDLS and CDR2 is YYNGEE. V lost 1 base and J lost 1, with 5 bases in between. The CDR3 sequence: CASSVRIQETQYF. The CDR3 coding sequence is TGTGCCAGCAGCGTACGTATCCAAGAGACCCAGTACTTC.

A few counts support this clone. This may come from a read error, since a much larger clone is one base off. This chain links TRBV12-3 or TRBV12-4 with TRBJ1-2, with TRBD1 as a possible D gene (6 bases). This CDR3 comprises 16 residues. V lost 6 bases to trimming and J lost 6 bases, with 23 bases between them. This chain's CDR3 is CASSVSFGGARHGYTF. The CDR3 coding sequence is TGTGCCAGCAGCGTTTCCTTCGGGGGGGCGAGGCATGGCTACACCTTC.

There are many counts of this clone. Different DNA sequences within this sample yield the same CDR3. The chain employs TRBV18 and TRBJ2-1, with 7 positions matching TRBD2. The CDR3 loop spans 14 amino acids. V was pared by 3 bases and J by 5 bases, with 4 bases of the junction left unmatched. CDR1 and CDR2 (germline): KGHSH, LQKENI. The CDR3 bases are TGTGCCAGCTCACCGCCCCGGGAGGACAATGAGCAGTTCTTC. Translating gives CASSPPREDNEQFF.

This clone was counted many times. V usage is TRBV7-8 and J usage is TRBJ2-6; D is perhaps TRBD2 (5 bases). The CDR3 loop spans 16 amino acids. In germline, CDR1 is SGHVS, CDR2 FQNEAQ. The V gene lost 2 bases and the J gene lost 2 bases, with 10 bases spanning the gap. The CDR3 DNA reads as TGTGCCAGCAGCTTAAGAGGGCAGCCTGGGGCCAACGTCCTGACTTTC. Protein product: CASSLRGQPGANVLTF.

This clone showed up many times. The chain combines TRBV28 with TRBJ1-2; D might be TRBD1 (5 bases). Germline values: CDR1 MDHEN, CDR2 SYDVKM. The CDR3 has 16 residues. Trimming took off 4 bases at V and 8 bases at J, with 23 bases between the two ends. As DNA, the CDR3 is TGTGCCAGCAGTTCCAGACCCCGGGACCCCTCCGGGGGCTACACCTTC. Amino acids: CASSSRPRDPSGGYTF.

This chain joins TRBV2 and TRBJ2-7, with D hard to call. V lost 6 bases, J lost 2 bases, and 20 bases lay in between. The length of the CDR3 is 16 residues. CDR1 is SNHLY, CDR2 FYNNEI, per germline. CDR3 coding DNA: TGTGCCAGCAGAGATCCACTATCGGTGGGGACCTACGAGCAGTACTTC. Amino acids: CASRDPLSVGTYEQYF. The whole variable domain, filled in from reference TRBV2 and TRBJ2-7, reads EPEVTQTPSHQVTQMGQEVILRCVPISNHLYFYWYRQILGQKVEFLVSFYNNEISEKSEIFDDQFSVERPDGSNFTLKIRSTKLEDSAMYFCASRDPLSVGTYEQYFGPGTRLTVT.

This clone came up once. This clone may be a read error of a much larger clone one base away. This CDR3 is also generated by other DNA sequences in the sample. This chain uses TRBV3-1 with TRBJ2-2; TRBD1 matches at 7 bases. Germline V gives CDR1 LGHDT, CDR2 YNNKEL (reference sequence). The CDR3 is made up of 16 amino acids. The CDR3 protein is CASSQPGQPNTGELFF. The CDR3, as DNA: TGTGCCAGCAGCCAACCGGGACAGCCGAATACCGGGGAGCTGTTTTTT. Based on the CDR3 plus reference TRBV3-1 and TRBJ2-2, the full variable domain is DTAVSQTPKYLVTQMGNDKSIKCEQNLGHDTMYWYKQDSKKFLKIMFSYNNKELIINETVPNRFSPKSPDKAHLNLHINSLELGDSAVYFCASSQPGQPNTGELFFGEGSRLTVL.

This clone was seen ten or more times. The CDR3 reads CASNRGIGETQYF. In DNA, the CDR3 is TGTGCCAGCAATAGGGGTATCGGGGAGACCCAGTACTTC. The V and J genes are TRBV6-1 and TRBJ2-5; perhaps TRBD1 as D (5 bases). The ends were cut back, 7 bases at V and 5 bases at J, with 14 bases in the middle. This CDR3 is 13 amino acids long. CDR1 is MNHNS and CDR2 is SASEGT in the germline V gene.